This T cell receptor (beta chain) was sequenced for a study of CD8 T cells in ankylosing spondylitis. Study-level findings and limits: Apparently characteristic of ankylosing spondylitis blood was a TCR beta motif (about eight highly homologous variants).

Details on this clonotype: The target antigen is unknown.

In germline, CDR1 is SGHVS, CDR2 FQNEAQ. This CDR3 comprises 13 residues. V gave up 5 bases and J gave up 5 bases; unmatched junction bases: 3. 5'-RACE, quantitative and with molecular barcodes, yielded the TCR beta libraries. MiXCR, run by TCRdb on the 5' RACE reads, gives a single entry per CDR3 protein. This sample yields fewer than 500,000 distinct CDR3 sequences, of which about 25% are seen a single time; roughly 0.9% belongs to the top ten. Source material: blood, either unsorted or a sorted T cell fraction (not recorded which). V gene TRBV7-8 combines with J gene TRBJ2-7; TRBD1 aligns across 10 bases. The source is a male donor with ankylosing spondylitis. CDR3 residues: CASSIGQGDEQYV. The CDR3 coding sequence is TGTGCCAGCAGCATTGGACAGGGGGACGAGCAGTACGTC.